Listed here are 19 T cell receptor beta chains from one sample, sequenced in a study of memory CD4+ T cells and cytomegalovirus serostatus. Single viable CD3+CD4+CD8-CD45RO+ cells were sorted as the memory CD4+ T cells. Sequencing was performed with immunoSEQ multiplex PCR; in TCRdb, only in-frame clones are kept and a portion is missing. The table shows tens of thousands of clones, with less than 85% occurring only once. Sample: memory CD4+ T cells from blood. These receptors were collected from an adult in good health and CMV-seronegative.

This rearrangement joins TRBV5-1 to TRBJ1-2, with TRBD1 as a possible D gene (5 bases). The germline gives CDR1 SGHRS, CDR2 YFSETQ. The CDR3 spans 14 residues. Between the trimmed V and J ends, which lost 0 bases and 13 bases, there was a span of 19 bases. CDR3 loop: CASSLETVVGVLTF. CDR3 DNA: TGCGCCAGCAGCTTGGAGACAGTCGTCGGGGTTCTCACCTTC. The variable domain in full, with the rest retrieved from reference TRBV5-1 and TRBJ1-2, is KAGVTQTPRYLIKTRGQQVTLSCSPISGHRSVSWYQQTPGQGLQFLFEYFSETQRNKGNFPGRFSGRQFSNSRSEMNVSTLELGDSALYLCASSLETVVGVLTFGSGTRLTVV.

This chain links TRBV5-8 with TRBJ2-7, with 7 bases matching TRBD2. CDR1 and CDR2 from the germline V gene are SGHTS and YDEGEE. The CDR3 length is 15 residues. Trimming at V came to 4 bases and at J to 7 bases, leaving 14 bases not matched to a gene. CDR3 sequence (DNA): TGTGCCAGCAGCCAGGAGGATCGGGGGGTAATGGAGCAGTACTTC. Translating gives CASSQEDRGVMEQYF.

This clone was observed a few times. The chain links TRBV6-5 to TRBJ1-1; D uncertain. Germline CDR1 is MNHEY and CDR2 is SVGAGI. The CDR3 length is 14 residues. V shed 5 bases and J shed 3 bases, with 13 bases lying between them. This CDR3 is CASSAIGWDTEAFF. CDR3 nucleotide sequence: TGTGCCAGCAGTGCCATAGGCTGGGACACTGAAGCTTTCTTT.

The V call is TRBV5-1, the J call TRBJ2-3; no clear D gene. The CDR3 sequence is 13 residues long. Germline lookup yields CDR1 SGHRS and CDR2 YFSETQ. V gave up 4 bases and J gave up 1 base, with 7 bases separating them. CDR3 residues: CASSTQGTDTQYF. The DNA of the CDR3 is TGCGCCAGCAGCACCCAGGGCACAGATACGCAGTATTTT.

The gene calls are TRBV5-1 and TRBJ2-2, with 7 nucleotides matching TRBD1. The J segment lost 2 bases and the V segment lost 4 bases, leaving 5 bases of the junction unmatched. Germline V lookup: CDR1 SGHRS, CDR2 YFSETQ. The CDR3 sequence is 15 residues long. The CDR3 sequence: CASSLGTANTGELFF. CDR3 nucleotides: TGCGCCAGCAGCCTTGGGACAGCTAACACCGGGGAGCTGTTTTTT.

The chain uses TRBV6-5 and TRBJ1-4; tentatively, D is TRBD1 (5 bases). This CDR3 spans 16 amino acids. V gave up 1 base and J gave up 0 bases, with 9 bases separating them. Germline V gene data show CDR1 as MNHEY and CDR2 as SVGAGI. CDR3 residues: CASSYLTGPTNEKLFF. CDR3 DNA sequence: TGTGCCAGCAGTTACTTAACAGGTCCAACTAATGAAAAACTGTTTTTT.

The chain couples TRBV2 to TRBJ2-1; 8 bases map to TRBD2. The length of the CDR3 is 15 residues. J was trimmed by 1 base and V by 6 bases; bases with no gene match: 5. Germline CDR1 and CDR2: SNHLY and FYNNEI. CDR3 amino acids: CASSKAGVSYNEQFF. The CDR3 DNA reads TGTGCCAGCAGCAAAGCGGGGGTTTCCTACAATGAGCAGTTCTTC.

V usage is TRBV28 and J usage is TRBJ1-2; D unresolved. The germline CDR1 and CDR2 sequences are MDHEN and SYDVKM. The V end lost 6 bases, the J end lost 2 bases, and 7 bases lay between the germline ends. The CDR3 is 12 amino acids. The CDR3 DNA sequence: TGTGCCAGCAGCTCTAAAAACTATGGCTACACCTTC. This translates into CASSSKNYGYTF.

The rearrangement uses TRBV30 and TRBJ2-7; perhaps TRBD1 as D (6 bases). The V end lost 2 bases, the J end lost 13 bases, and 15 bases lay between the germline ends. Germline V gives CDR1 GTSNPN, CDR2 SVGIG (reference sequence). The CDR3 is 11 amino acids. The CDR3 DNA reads TGTGCCTGGAGTAGAGGACAGCATCCCTACTTC. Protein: CAWSRGQHPYF.

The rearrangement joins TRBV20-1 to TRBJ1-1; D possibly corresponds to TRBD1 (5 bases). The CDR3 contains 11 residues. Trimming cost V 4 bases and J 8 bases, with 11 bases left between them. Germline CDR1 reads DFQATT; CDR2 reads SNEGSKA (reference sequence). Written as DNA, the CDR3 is TGCAGTGCTAATGGTGGGGCCGAAGCTTTCTTT. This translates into CSANGGAEAFF.

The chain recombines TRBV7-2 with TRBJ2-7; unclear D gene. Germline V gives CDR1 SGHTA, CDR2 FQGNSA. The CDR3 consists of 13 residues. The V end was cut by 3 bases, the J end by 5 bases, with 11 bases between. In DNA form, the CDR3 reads TGTGCCAGCAGCTTCTTCGGAACCGACGAGCAGTACTTC. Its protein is CASSFFGTDEQYF.

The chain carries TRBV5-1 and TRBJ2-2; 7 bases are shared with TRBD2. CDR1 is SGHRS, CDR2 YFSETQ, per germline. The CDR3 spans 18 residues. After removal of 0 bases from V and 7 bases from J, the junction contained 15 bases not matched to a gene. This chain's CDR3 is CASSLEGPRPTGGGELFF. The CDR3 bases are TGCGCCAGCAGCTTGGAGGGCCCGCGGCCGACGGGAGGCGGGGAGCTGTTTTTT.

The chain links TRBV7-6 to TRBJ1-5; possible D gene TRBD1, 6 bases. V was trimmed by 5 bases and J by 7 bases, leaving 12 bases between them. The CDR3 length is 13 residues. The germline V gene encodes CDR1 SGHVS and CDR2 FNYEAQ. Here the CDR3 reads CASSGGARQPQHF. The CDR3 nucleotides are TGTGCCAGCAGCGGGGGGGCCAGGCAGCCCCAGCATTTT.

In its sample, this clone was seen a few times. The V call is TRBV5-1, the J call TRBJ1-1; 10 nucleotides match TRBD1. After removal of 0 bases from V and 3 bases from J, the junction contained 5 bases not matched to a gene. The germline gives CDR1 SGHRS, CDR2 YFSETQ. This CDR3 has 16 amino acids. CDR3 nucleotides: TGCGCCAGCAGCTTGGCGACAGGGGGCGCCTACACTGAAGCTTTCTTT. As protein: CASSLATGGAYTEAFF.

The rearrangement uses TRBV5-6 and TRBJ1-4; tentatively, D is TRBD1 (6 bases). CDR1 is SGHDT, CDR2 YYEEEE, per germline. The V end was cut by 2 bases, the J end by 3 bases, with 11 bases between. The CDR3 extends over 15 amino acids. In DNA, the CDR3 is TGTGCCAGCAGCTTACCGGACAGCTCTAATGAAAAACTGTTTTTT. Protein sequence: CASSLPDSSNEKLFF. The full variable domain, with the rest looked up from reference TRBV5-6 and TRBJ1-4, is DAGVTQSPTHLIKTRGQQVTLRCSPKSGHDTVSWYQQALGQGPQFIFQYYEEEERQRGNFPDRFSGHQFPNYSSELNVNALLLGDSALYLCASSLPDSSNEKLFFGSGTQLSVL.

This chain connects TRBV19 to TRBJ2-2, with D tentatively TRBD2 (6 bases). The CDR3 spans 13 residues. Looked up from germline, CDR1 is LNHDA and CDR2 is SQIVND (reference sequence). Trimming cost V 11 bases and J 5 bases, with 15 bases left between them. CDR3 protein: CAGHRGRTGELFF. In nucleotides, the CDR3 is TGTGCCGGTCATCGGGGGAGGACCGGGGAGCTGTTTTTT.

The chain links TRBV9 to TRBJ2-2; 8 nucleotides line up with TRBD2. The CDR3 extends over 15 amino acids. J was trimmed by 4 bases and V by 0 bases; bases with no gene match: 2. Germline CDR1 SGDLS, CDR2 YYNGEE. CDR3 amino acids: CASSVVAGGTGELFF. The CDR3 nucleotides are TGTGCCAGCAGCGTAGTGGCGGGGGGCACCGGGGAGCTGTTTTTT.

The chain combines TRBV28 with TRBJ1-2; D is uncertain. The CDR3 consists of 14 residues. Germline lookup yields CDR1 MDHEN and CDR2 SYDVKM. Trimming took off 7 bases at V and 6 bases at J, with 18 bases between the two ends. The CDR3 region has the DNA TGTGCCAGCATCCCGCGGCTGGTTAAGGATGGCTACACCTTC. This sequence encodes CASIPRLVKDGYTF.

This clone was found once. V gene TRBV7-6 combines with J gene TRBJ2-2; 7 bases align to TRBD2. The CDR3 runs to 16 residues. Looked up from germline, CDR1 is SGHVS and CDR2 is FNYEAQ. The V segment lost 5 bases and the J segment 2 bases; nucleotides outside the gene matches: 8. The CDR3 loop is CASSPGVAGNTGELFF. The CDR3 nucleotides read TGTGCCAGCAGCCCCGGGGTAGCGGGTAACACCGGGGAGCTGTTTTTT.